The clone carrying this T cell receptor beta chain was counted at least ten times. No antigen is known for it. The source of the sample is a study of neurological immune-mediated disorders. General study findings and limits: The most TCR clonal expansion was seen in HTLV-1-associated myelopathy, and the least was seen in multiple sclerosis, which fell below healthy controls. One cluster of related CDR3 sequences contained, by phylogenetic grouping, the repertoires of 18 of 34 multiple sclerosis patients and formed a possible signature.

Stated time point: longitudinal time-point 3. The study built unsorted libraries from 2 million PBMCs kept at -80 C. Germline V lookup: CDR1 SGHAT, CDR2 FQDESV (reference sequence). With 5 bases removed from V and 5 bases from J, the gap between germline ends came to 9 bases. The CDR3 length is 12 residues. TCRdb re-derived calls from the 5' RACE reads in MiXCR, one entry per CDR3 protein. The sample has tens of thousands of distinct CDR3 sequences; 3.5% to 4.5% are singletons. Sequenced: PBMCs. The chain combines TRBV11-1 with TRBJ1-1; D ambiguous. The sequence was obtained from an older woman with multiple sclerosis. The CDR3: CASSARQTEAFF. The CDR3 nucleotides are TGTGCCAGCAGCGCAAGACAAACTGAAGCTTTCTTT.